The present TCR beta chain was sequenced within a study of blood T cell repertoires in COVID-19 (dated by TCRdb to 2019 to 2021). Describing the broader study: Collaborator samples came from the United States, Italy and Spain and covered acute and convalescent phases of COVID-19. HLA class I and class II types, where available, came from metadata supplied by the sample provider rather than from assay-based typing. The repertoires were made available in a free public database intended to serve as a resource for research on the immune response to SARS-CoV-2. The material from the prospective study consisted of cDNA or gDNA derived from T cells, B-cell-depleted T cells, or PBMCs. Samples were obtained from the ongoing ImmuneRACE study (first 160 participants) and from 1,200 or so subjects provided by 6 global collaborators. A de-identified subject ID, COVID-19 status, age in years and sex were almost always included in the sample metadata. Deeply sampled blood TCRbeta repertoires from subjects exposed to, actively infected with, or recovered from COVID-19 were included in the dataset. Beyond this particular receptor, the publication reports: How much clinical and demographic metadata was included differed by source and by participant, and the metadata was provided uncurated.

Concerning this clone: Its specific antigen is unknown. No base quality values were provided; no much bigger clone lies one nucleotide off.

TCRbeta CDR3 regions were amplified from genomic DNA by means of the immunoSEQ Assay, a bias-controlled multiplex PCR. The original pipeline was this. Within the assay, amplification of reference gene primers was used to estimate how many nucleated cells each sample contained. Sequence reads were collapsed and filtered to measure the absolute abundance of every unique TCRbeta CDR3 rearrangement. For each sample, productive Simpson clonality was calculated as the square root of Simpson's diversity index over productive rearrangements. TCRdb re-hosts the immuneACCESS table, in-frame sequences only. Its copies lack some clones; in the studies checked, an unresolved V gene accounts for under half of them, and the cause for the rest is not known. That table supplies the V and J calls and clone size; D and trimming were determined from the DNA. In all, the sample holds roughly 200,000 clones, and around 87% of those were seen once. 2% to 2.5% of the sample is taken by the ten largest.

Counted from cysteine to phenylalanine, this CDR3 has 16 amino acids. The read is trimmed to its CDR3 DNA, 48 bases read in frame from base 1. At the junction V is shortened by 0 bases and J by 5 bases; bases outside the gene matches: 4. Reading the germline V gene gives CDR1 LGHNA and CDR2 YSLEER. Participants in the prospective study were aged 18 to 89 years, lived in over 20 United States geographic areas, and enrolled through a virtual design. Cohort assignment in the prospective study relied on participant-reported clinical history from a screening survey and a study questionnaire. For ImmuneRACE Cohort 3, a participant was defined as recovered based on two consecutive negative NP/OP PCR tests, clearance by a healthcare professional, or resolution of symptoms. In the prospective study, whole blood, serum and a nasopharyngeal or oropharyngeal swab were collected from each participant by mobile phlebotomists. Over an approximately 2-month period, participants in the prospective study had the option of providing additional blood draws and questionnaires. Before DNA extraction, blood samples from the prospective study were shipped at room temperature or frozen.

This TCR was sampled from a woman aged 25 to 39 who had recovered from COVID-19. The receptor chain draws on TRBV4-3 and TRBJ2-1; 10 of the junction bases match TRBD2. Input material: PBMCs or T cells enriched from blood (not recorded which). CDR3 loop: CASSQEPAGGNNEQFF. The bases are TGCGCCAGCAGCCAAGAACCAGCGGGGGGGAACAATGAGCAGTTCTTC.